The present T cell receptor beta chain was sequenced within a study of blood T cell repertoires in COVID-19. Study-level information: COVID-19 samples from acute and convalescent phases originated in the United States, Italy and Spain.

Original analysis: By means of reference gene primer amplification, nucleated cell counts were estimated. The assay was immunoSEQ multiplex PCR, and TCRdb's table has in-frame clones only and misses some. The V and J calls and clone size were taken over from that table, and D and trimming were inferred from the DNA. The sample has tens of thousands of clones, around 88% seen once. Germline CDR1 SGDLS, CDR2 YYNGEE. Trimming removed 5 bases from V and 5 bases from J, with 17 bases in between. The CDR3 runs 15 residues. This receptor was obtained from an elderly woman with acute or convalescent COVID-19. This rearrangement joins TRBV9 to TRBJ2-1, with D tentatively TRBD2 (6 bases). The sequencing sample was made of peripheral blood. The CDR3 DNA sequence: TGTGCCAGCAGAGCGGGTGGAACCGATAACAATGAGCAGTTCTTC. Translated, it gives CASRAGGTDNNEQFF.